Included here is one TCR beta chain sequence, with context. Its antigen is not identified. This entry is derived from a study of lymphopenia after photon versus proton radiotherapy. Study-wide findings and caveats: Authors raise, but do not show, better survival with proton therapy. Larger post-nadir TCR diversity loss correlated inversely with survival in deceased patients. Post-nadir diversity loss with photons came from oligoclonal expansion, particularly CD8+ Temra cells. Proton therapy kept repertoires fairly stable, unlike photons, which gained effector/memory cells.

The trim removed 3 bases at V and 5 bases at J, leaving 12 bases unmatched. Per germline, CDR1 SGHNT and CDR2 YYREEE (reference sequence). The CDR3 runs to 16 residues. Only in-frame clones appear in the TCRdb table, and some are missing; sequencing was by immunoSEQ multiplex PCR. The sample yields about 35,000 clones, roughly nine tenths seen once. The receptor comes from a man aged 55 to 70 with cholangiocarcinoma. The genes are TRBV5-4 and TRBJ2-5; 8 bases match TRBD2. Sequencing used peripheral blood, obtained from a patient treated with photon-based radiotherapy. The CDR3 spells CASSSGLSGVTETQYF. The DNA for the CDR3 is TGTGCCAGCAGCTCCGGCCTTAGCGGGGTGACTGAGACCCAGTACTTC.